This paragraph reports one TCR beta chain. The data belong to a study of blood T cells in healthy people across ages. The length of the CDR3 is 13 residues. V gave up 4 bases and J gave up 2 bases, with 8 bases separating them. PCR was performed a second time for about 6 to 11 cycles using a sample-barcoded 5' primer and a J-beta primer mix. TCRdb analysed the 5' RACE reads with MiXCR anew, one entry per CDR3 protein. The sample lists some 1.8 million distinct CDR3 sequences, 35% to 50% occurring once. The chain has TRBV12-3 or TRBV12-4 and TRBJ1-2; D is unresolved. The sequencing input was blood. The TCR was taken from a human donor in good health. CDR3 region: CASSSDANYGYTF. CDR3 in DNA: TGTGCCAGCAGTTCCGACGCGAACTATGGCTACACCTTC.